Sequencing of this T cell receptor beta chain was carried out in a study of blood T cell repertoires in COVID-19. Study at large: The analysed material was cDNA or gDNA that came from T cells, B-cell-depleted T cells, or PBMCs.

Some clones are missing from TCRdb's copy, which holds only in-frame ones; the method was immunoSEQ multiplex PCR. Among over 250,000 clones listed, over 75% were seen once. The germline gives CDR1 GTSNPN, CDR2 SVGIG (reference sequence). V shed 2 bases, J shed 2 bases, and the junction held 12 bases outside the gene matches. This CDR3 contains 16 residues. Each participant's cohort was designated according to participant-reported clinical history. The chain is built from TRBV30 and TRBJ2-7, with 7 nucleotides matching TRBD2. The TCR was taken from a woman in her 30s who had recovered from COVID-19. The sequencing sample was made of PBMCs or T cells enriched from blood (not recorded which). CDR3 protein: CAWSPRLGTITYEQYF. CDR3 DNA sequence: TGTGCCTGGAGTCCTCGGCTCGGGACTATAACCTACGAGCAGTACTTC.